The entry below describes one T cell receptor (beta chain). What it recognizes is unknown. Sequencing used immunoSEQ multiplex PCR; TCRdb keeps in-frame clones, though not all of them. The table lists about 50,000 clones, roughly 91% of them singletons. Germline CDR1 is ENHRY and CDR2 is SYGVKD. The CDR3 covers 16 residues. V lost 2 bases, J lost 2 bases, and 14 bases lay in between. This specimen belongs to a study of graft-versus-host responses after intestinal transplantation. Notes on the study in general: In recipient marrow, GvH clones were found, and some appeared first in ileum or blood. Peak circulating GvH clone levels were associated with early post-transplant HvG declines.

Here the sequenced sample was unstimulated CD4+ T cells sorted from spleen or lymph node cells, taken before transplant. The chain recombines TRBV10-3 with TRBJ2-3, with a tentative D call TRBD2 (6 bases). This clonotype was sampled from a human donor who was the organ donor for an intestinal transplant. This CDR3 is CAISERRDLPTDTQYF. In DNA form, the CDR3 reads TGTGCCATCAGTGAGAGGAGGGACCTCCCCACAGATACGCAGTATTTT.